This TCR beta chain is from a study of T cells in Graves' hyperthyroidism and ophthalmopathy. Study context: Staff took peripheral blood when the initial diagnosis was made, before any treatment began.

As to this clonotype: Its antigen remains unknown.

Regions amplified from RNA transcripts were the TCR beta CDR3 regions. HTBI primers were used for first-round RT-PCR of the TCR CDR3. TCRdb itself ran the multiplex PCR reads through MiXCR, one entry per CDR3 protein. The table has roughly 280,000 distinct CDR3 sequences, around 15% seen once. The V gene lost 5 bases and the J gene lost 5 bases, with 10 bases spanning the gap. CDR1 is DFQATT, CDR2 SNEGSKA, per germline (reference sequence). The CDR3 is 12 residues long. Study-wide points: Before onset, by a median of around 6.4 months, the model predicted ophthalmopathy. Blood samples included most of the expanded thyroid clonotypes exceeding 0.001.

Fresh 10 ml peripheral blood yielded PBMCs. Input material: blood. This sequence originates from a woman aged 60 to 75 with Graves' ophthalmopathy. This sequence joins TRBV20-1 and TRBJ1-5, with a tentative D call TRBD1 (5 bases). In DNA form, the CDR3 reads TGCAGTGCTCGAGGGGAAGATCAGCCCCAGCATTTT. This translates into CSARGEDQPQHF.